Sequencing of this T cell receptor beta chain was carried out in a study of T cells in Graves' hyperthyroidism and ophthalmopathy. Study observations and caveats: Blood held most thyroid clonotypes expanded above 0.001 frequency.

The source material, RNA transcripts, was used to amplify TCR beta CDR3 regions. The TCR CDR3 first-round RT-PCR relied on the HTBI primer set. TCRdb reprocessed the multiplex PCR reads with MiXCR, giving one entry per CDR3 protein. This sample has roughly 500,000 distinct CDR3 sequences, with 35% to 55% found just once. Deletions cut 6 bases from V and 6 bases from J, with 10 bases between. Germline V lookup: CDR1 SNHLY, CDR2 FYNNEI. The CDR3 has 12 amino acids. A remark on this clonotype: Its cognate antigen is unknown.

This clonotype was sampled from an adult woman with Graves' disease, either hyperthyroidism or ophthalmopathy (not recorded which). Sequencing was performed on peripheral blood or thyroid tissue (not recorded which). The chain has TRBV2 and TRBJ2-3; tentative D call: TRBD2 (5 bases). CDR3 residues: CASRQLEDTQYF. For the CDR3, the DNA is TGTGCCAGCAGACAACTAGAGGATACGCAGTATTTT.